This T cell receptor beta chain appears in the sequencing data of a study of CXCR3-negative and CXCR3-positive naive CD8 T cells. Study-wide findings and caveats: Researchers report that CXCR3-positive naive cells carry more hydrophobic TRB CDR3s than CXCR3-negative naive cells. Researchers reported similar TRBV-TRBJ usage in naive CXCR3-negative and CXCR3-positive cells, though memory differed. Comparison of naive subsets found surface CD5 to be comparable, and TCR strength was inferred on the basis of TRB CDR3 properties. Similarly elevated diversity marked both naive subsets, with memory CD8+ cells showing far lower diversity.

The libraries of TRB cDNA were prepared using 5' RACE with UMI labels. TCRdb re-analyzed the 5' RACE reads; it lists each CDR3 protein once, without DNA. Its listing shows 80,000 to 100,000 distinct CDR3 sequences. CD45RO-CCR7+CD27+CD95- marked naive CD8+ T cells. The germline V gene has CDR1 MNHEY and CDR2 SVGAGI. This CDR3 spans 16 amino acids. Of note for this clonotype: Its antigen is not identified.

The TCR originated in a human donor in good health. Some clones in this sample may be carry-over from other donors' samples. The specimen was naive CXCR3+ CD8+ T cells from blood. The subset denotes: CD45RO-CCR7+CD27+CD95- naive CD8+ T cells expressing CXCR3 (TNR3+). V usage is TRBV6-5 and J usage is TRBJ2-7; the TCRdb call, TRBD1, lacks DNA for checking. CDR3 sequence reads: CASNLGDPGGIYEQYF.